This T cell receptor beta chain derives from a study of T cells in Graves' hyperthyroidism and ophthalmopathy. Findings and limits, study-wide: Most clonotypes that expanded in the thyroid above 0.001 also showed up in blood. Model predictions of ophthalmopathy came a median around 6.5 months before onset.

The study excluded patients with uncontrolled infection, other autoimmune disease, pregnancy or lactation. CDR3 size: 15 residues. The germline V gene has CDR1 MNHNS and CDR2 SASEGT. The trim removed 7 bases at V and 11 bases at J, leaving 13 bases unmatched. Using RNA transcripts as the source, TCR beta CDR3 regions were amplified. Initially, a first-round RT-PCR of the TCR CDR3 employed the HTBI primer set. One entry per CDR3 protein, called by TCRdb with MiXCR from the multiplex PCR reads. The profile shows approximately 640,000 distinct CDR3 sequences, just under 45% of them singletons. Only a few counts were recorded for this clonotype. Its antigen remains unidentified.

The sequencing input was peripheral blood or thyroid tissue (not recorded which). This receptor was taken from an adult man with Graves' disease, either hyperthyroidism or ophthalmopathy (not recorded which). The chain carries TRBV6-1 and TRBJ2-3, with 12 positions matching TRBD2. The CDR3: CASMELAGGHDEQYF. CDR3 nucleotide sequence: TGTGCCAGCATGGAGCTAGCGGGGGGGCACGATGAGCAGTATTTT.